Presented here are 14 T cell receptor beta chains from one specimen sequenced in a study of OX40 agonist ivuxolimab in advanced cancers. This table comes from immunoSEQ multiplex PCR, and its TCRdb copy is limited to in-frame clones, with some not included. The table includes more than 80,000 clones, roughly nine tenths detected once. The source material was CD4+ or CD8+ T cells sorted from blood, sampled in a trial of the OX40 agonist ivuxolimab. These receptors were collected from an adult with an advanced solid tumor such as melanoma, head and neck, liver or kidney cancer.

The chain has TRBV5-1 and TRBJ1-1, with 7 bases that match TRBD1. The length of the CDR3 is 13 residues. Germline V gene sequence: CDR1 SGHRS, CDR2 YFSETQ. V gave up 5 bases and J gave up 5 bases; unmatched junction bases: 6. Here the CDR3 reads CASRPGQATEAFF. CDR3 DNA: TGCGCCAGCAGACCAGGACAGGCGACTGAAGCTTTCTTT.

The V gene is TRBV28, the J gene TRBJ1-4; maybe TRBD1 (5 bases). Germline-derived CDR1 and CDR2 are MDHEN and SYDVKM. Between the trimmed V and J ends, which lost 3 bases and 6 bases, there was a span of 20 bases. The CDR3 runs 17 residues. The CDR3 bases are TGTGCCAGCAGTTTCATTTTGGGGGAATCGCTACATGAAAAACTGTTTTTT. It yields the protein CASSFILGESLHEKLFF.

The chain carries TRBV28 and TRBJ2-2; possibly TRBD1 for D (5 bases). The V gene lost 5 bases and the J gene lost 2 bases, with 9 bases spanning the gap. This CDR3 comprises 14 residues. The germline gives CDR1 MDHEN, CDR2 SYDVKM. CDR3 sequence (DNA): TGTGCCAGCAGTCCTACAGGAAACACCGGGGAGCTGTTTTTT. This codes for CASSPTGNTGELFF.

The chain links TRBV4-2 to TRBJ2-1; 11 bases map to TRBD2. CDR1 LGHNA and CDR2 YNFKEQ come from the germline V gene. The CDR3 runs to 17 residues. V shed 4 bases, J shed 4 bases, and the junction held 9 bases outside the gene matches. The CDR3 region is CASSLGVAGGLYNEQFF. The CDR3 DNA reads TGTGCCAGCAGCCTAGGGGTAGCGGGGGGGTTATACAATGAGCAGTTCTTC.

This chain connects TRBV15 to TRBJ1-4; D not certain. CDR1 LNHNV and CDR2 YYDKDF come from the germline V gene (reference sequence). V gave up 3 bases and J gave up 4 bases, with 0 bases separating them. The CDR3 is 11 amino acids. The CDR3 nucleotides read TGTGCCACCAGCAGTAATGAAAAACTGTTTTTT. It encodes CATSSNEKLFF.

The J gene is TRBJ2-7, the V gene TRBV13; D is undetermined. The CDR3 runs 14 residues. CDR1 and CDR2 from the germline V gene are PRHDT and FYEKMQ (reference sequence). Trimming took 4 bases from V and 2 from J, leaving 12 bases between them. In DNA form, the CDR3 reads TGTGCCAGCAGCTCGAGCCTACCCCCCTACGAGCAGTACGTC. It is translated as CASSSSLPPYEQYV.

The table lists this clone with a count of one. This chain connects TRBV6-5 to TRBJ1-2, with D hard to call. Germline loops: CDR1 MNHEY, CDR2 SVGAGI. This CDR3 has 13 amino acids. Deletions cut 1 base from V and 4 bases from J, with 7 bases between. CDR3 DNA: TGTGCCAGCAGTTACTGGGCAGGCTATGGCTACACCTTC. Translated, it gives CASSYWAGYGYTF.

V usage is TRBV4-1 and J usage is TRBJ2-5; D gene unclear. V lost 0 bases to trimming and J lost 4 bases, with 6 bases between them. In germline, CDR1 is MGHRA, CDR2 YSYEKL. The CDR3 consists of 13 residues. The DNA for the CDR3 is TGCGCCAGCAGCCAAGAGACGGGAGAGACCCAGTACTTC. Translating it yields CASSQETGETQYF.

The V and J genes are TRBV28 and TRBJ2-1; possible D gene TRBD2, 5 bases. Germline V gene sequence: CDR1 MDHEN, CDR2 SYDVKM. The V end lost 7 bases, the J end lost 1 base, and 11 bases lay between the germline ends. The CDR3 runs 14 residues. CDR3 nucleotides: TGTGCCAGCACTGTACTAGGATCCTACAATGAGCAGTTCTTC. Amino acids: CASTVLGSYNEQFF.

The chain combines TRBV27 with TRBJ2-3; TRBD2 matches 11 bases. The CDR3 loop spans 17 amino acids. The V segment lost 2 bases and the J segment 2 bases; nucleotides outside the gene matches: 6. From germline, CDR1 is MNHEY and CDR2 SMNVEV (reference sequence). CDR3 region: CASSLSLAGGSTDTQYF. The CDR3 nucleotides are TGTGCCAGCAGTTTAAGTCTAGCGGGGGGCTCCACAGATACGCAGTATTTT.

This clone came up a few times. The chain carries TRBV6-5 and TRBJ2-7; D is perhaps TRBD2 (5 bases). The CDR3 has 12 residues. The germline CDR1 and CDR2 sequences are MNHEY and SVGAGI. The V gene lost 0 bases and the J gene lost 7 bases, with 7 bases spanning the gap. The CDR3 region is CASSYSGEEQYF. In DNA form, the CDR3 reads TGTGCCAGCAGTTACTCCGGGGAAGAGCAGTACTTC.

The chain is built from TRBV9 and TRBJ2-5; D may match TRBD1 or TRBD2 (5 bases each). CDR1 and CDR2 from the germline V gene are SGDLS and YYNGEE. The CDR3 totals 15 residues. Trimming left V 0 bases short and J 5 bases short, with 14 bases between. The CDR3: CASSVAWGSMETQYF. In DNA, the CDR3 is TGTGCCAGCAGCGTAGCTTGGGGGAGTATGGAGACCCAGTACTTC. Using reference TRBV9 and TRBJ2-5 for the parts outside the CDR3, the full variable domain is DSGVTQTPKHLITATGQRVTLRCSPRSGDLSVYWYQQSLDQGLQFLIQYYNGEERAKGNILERFSAQQFPDLHSELNLSSLELGDSALYFCASSVAWGSMETQYFGPGTRLLVL.

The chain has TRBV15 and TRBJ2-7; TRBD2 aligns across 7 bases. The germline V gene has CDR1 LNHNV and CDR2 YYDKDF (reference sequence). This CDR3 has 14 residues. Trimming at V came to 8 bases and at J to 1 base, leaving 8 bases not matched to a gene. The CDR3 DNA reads TGTGCCACCCGGTCGGCGGGGGTATCCTACGAGCAGTACGTC. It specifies CATRSAGVSYEQYV.

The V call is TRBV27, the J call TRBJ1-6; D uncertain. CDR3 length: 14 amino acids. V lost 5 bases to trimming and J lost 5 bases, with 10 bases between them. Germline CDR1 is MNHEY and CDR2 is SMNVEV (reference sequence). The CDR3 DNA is TGTGCCAGCAGTCACAGAACTAATAATTCACCCCTCCACTTT. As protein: CASSHRTNNSPLHF.